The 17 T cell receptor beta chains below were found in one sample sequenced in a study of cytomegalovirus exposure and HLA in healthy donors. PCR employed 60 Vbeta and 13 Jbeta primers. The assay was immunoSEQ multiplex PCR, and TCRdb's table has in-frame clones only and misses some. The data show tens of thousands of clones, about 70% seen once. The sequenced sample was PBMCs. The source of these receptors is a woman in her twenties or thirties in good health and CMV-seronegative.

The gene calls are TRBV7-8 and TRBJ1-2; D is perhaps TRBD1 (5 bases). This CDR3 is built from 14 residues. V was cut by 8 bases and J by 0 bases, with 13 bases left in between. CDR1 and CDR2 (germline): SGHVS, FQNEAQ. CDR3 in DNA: TGTGCCAGCTTTGCGGGGCTATCTAACTATGGCTACACCTTC. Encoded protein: CASFAGLSNYGYTF.

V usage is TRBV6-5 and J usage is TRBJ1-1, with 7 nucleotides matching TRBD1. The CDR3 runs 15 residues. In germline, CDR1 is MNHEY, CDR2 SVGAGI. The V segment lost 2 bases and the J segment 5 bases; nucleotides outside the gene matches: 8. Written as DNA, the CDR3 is TGTGCCAGCAGTTACAGGAGACAGGGCCGGACTGAAGCTTTCTTT. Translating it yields CASSYRRQGRTEAFF.

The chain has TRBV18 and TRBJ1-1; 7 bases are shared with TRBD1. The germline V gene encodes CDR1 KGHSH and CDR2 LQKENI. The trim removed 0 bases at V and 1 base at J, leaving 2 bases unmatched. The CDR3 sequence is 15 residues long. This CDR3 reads CASSPPTGQNTEAFF. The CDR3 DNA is TGTGCCAGCTCACCACCGACAGGGCAGAACACTGAAGCTTTCTTT.

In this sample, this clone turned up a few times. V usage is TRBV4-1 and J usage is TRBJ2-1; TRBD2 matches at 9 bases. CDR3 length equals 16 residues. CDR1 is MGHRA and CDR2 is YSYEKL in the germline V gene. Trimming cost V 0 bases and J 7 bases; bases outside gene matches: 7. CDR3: CASSQEGLAGYNEQFF. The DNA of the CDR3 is TGCGCCAGCAGCCAAGAGGGGCTAGCGGGGTATAATGAGCAGTTCTTC.

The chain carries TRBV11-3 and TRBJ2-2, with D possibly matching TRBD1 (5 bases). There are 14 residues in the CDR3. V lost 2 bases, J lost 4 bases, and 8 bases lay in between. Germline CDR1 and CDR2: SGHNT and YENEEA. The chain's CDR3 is CASSLSGLTGELFF. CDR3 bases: TGTGCCAGCAGCTTATCAGGGCTCACCGGGGAGCTGTTTTTT.

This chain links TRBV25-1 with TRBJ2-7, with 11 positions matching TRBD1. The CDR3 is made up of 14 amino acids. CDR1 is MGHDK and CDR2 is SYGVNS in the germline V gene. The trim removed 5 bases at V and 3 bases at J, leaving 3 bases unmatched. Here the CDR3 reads CASSRTGGFYEQYF. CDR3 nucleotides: TGTGCCAGCAGTCGGACAGGGGGCTTCTACGAGCAGTACTTC.

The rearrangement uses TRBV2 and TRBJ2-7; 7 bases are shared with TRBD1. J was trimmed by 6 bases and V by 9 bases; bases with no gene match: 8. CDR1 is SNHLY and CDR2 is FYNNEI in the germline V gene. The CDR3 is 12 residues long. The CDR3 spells CASEGAPGEQYF. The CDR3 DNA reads TGTGCCAGTGAGGGGGCCCCGGGCGAGCAGTACTTC. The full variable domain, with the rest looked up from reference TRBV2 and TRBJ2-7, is EPEVTQTPSHQVTQMGQEVILRCVPISNHLYFYWYRQILGQKVEFLVSFYNNEISEKSEIFDDQFSVERPDGSNFTLKIRSTKLEDSAMYFCASEGAPGEQYFGPGTRLTVT.

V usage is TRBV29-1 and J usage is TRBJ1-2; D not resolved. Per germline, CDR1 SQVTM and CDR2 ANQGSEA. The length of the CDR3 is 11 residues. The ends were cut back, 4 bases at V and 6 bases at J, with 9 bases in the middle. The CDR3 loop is CSVGLLNGYTF. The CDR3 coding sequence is TGCAGCGTTGGACTTCTCAATGGCTACACCTTC.

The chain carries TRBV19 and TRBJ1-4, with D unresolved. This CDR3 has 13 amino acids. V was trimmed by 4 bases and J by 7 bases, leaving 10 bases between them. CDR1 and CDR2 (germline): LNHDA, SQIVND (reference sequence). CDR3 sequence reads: CASSKIRSEKLFF. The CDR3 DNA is TGTGCCAGTAGTAAAATTCGTAGTGAAAAACTGTTTTTT.

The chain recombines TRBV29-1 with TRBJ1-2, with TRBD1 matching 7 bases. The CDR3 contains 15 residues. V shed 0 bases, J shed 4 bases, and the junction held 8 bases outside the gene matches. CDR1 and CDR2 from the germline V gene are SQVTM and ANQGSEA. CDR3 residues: CSVEDSPGTAYGYTF. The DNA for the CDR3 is TGCAGCGTTGAAGATTCCCCCGGGACAGCCTATGGCTACACCTTC.

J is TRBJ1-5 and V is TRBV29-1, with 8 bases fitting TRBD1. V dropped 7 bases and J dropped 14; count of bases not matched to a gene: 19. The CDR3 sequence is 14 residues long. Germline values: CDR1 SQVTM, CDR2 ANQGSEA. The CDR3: CSAAVDREGQHKHF. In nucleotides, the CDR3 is TGCAGCGCCGCTGTGGACAGGGAAGGTCAGCACAAGCATTTT.

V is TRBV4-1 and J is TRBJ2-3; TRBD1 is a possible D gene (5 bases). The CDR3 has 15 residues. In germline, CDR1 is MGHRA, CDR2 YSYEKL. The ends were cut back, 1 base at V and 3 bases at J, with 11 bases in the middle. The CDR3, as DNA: TGCGCCAGCAGCCAAGTAGGGGTTAAAACAGATACGCAGTATTTT. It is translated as CASSQVGVKTDTQYF.

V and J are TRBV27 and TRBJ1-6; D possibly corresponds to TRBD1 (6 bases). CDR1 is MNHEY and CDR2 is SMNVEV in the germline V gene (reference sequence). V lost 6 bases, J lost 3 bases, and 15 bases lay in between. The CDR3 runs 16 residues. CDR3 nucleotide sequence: TGTGCCAGCAGGAAGGCGGACAGCCTCTATAATTCACCCCTCCACTTT. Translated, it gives CASRKADSLYNSPLHF.

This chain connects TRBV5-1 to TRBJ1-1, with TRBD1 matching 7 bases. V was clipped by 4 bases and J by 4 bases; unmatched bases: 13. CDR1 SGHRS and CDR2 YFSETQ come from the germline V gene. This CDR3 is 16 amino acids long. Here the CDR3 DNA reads TGCGCCAGCAGCACAGCCTCTCCCAGGGGGAGCACTGAAGCTTTCTTT. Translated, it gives CASSTASPRGSTEAFF.

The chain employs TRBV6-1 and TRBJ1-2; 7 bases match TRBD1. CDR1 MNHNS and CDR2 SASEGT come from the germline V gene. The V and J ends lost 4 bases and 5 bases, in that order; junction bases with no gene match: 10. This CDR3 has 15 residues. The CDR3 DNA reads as TGTGCCAGCAGTGCGGCGATGAGGGGGCTTTATGGCTACACCTTC. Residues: CASSAAMRGLYGYTF.

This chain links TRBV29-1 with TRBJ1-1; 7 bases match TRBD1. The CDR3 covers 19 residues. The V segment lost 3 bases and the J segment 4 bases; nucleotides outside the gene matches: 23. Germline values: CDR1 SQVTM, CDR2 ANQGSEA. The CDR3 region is CSVEIREGERQGVGTEAFF. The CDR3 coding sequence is TGCAGCGTTGAGATACGTGAAGGGGAGAGACAGGGCGTAGGCACTGAAGCTTTCTTT.

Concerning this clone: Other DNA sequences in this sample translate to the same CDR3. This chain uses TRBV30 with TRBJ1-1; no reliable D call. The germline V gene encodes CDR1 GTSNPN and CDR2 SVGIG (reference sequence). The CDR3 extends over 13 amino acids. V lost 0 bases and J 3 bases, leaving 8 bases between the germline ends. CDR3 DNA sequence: TGTGCCTGGAGTGTACGGAGGGACACTGAAGCTTTCTTT. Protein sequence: CAWSVRRDTEAFF. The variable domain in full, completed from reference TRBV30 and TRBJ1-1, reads SQTIHQWPATLVQPVGSPLSLECTVEGTSNPNLYWYRQAAGRGLQLLFYSVGIGQISSEVPQNLSASRPQDRQFILSSKKLLLSDSGFYLCAWSVRRDTEAFFGQGTRLTVV.